Listed below are T cell receptor beta chains from one sample, sequenced in a study of T cells in localized non-small cell lung cancer. Data came from immunoSEQ multiplex PCR; TCRdb stores just in-frame clones and leaves some out. The data contain approximately 1,200 clones, 23% of them seen just once; the ten biggest clones take up roughly 17%. The sample was normal lung tissue next to the tumor, taken before any cancer treatment. Source of these receptors: a female donor aged 60 or older with stage I squamous cell lung carcinoma. CDR3s include the opening cysteine and the closing phenylalanine or tryptophan. D genes are given only for firm matches. Size tells how often a clone was seen (once, few, many) or the class of an expanded clone, and some rows leave it out.

clone size,V gene,D gene,J gene,CDR3 protein,CDR3 DNA
medium-sized,TRBV11-3,.,TRBJ2-3,CASSPTGTFTDTQYF,TGTGCCAGCAGCCCGACGGGGACTTTCACAGATACGCAGTATTTT
.,TRBV19,.,TRBJ1-4,CASRITGTYTSTNEKLFF,TGTGCCAGTAGAATTACCGGGACCTACACTTCAACTAATGAAAAACTGTTTTTT
few,TRBV11-3,.,TRBJ1-4,CASTTTPGSEKLFF,TGTGCCAGCACTACCACTCCGGGCAGTGAAAAACTGTTTTTT
few,TRBV28,.,TRBJ1-2,CASSLSGRVSTF,TGTGCCAGCAGTTTATCTGGGAGGGTATCCACCTTC
few,TRBV9,.,TRBJ2-2,CASSVDGVTGELFF,TGTGCCAGCAGCGTAGACGGGGTCACCGGGGAGCTGTTTTTT
.,TRBV30,TRBD1,TRBJ1-4,CARGTTGQRYEKLFF,TGTGCCCGTGGGACGACAGGGCAGAGATATGAAAAACTGTTTTTT
.,TRBV1,.,TRBJ1-5,CASSFSLRGNQPQHF,TGCGCCAGCAGCTTCTCCTTACGAGGCAATCAGCCCCAGCATTTT
few,TRBV6-8,TRBD2,TRBJ2-1,CASSYSLARGLGHNEQFF,TGTGCCAGCAGTTACTCGCTGGCTAGGGGACTAGGGCACAATGAGCAGTTCTTC
.,TRBV18,.,TRBJ2-7,CASSPRDRGEQYF,TGTGCCAGCTCACCACGGGACCGGGGGGAGCAGTACTTC
few,TRBV28,.,TRBJ2-3,CASSPQAGDTQYF,TGTGCCAGCAGCCCGCAAGCGGGAGATACGCAGTATTTT
few,TRBV6-8,TRBD1,TRBJ2-7,CASSLDRVGREQYF,TGTGCCAGCAGTTTGGACAGGGTGGGGCGGGAGCAGTACTTC
large,TRBV11-3,TRBD1,TRBJ1-5,CASSLGGQGAAQPQHF,TGTGCCAGCAGCTTGGGAGGACAGGGGGCAGCTCAGCCCCAGCATTTT
few,TRBV11-3,.,TRBJ1-3,CASSHYRVSGNTIYF,TGTGCCAGCAGCCACTACAGGGTCTCTGGAAACACCATATATTTT
.,TRBV30,.,TRBJ1-5,CAWSVPDTLIQPQHF,TGTGCCTGGAGTGTACCGGACACCTTAATTCAGCCCCAGCATTTT
few,TRBV11-3,.,TRBJ1-1,CASLEGGTVMNTEAFF,TGTGCCAGCCTCGAAGGAGGAACCGTCATGAACACTGAAGCTTTCTTT
few,TRBV6-8,TRBD2,TRBJ2-1,CASSRLAGGNNEQFF,TGTGCCAGCAGTAGGCTAGCGGGAGGAAACAATGAGCAGTTCTTC
few,TRBV11-3,.,TRBJ2-1,CASSFPGLQREQFF,TGTGCCAGCAGCTTTCCGGGACTCCAACGAGAGCAGTTCTTC
.,TRBV18,TRBD1,TRBJ2-3,CASSPATGGSTGTDTQYF,TGTGCCAGCTCACCGGCGACAGGGGGCTCGACCGGCACAGATACGCAGTATTTT
few,TRBV19,.,TRBJ2-7,CASSTTGTAHEQYF,TGTGCCAGTAGTACGACCGGGACGGCTCACGAGCAGTACTTC
.,TRBV18,TRBD1,TRBJ1-5,CASSLQIGQGANQPQHF,TGTGCCAGCTCACTTCAGATCGGACAGGGGGCGAATCAGCCCCAGCATTTT
.,TRBV30,.,TRBJ2-3,CAWSVPSSDTQYF,TGTGCCTGGAGTGTCCCTTCGTCAGATACGCAGTATTTT
.,TRBV18,.,TRBJ2-7,CASSPPRGDAYEQYF,TGTGCCAGCTCACCACCGCGAGGGGATGCCTACGAGCAGTACTTC
.,TRBV19,.,TRBJ1-1,CASSIGGAGTEAFF,TGTGCCAGTAGTATAGGTGGGGCAGGCACTGAAGCTTTCTTT
few,TRBV6-8,TRBD2,TRBJ2-1,CASSYSNIGLAGASNEQFF,TGTGCCAGCAGTTACTCGAATATAGGACTAGCGGGAGCGTCCAATGAGCAGTTCTTC
few,TRBV9,TRBD2,TRBJ2-1,CASSTLGVGRNNEQFF,TGTGCCAGCAGCACCCTCGGGGTCGGGAGGAACAATGAGCAGTTCTTC
few,TRBV10-3,TRBD2,TRBJ2-1,CAISESRSTSGVGNEQFF,TGTGCCATCAGTGAGTCGAGGAGTACTAGCGGGGTGGGGAATGAGCAGTTCTTC
few,TRBV11-3,.,TRBJ2-7,CASSLASLPYEQYF,TGTGCCAGCAGCTTGGCCAGCCTCCCCTACGAGCAGTACTTC
.,TRBV14,.,TRBJ2-2,CASSQFGGMNTGELFF,TGTGCCAGCAGCCAGTTTGGGGGTATGAACACCGGGGAGCTGTTTTTT
.,TRBV5-1,.,TRBJ2-3,CASSLPGGVYTDTQYF,TGCGCCAGCAGCTTGCCTGGGGGTGTATACACAGATACGCAGTATTTT
.,TRBV18,.,TRBJ1-1,CARKGEDTEAFF,TGTGCCAGGAAAGGGGAGGACACTGAAGCTTTCTTT
large,TRBV6-8,TRBD1,TRBJ2-2,CATEDRADTGELFF,TGTGCCACTGAGGACAGGGCCGACACCGGGGAGCTGTTTTTT
.,TRBV19,TRBD1,TRBJ2-7,CASSSSAGGGTYEQYF,TGTGCCAGTAGTTCCAGCGCAGGGGGCGGTACCTACGAGCAGTACTTC
medium-sized,TRBV6-8,TRBD1,TRBJ2-6,CASRSQGGSSSGANVLTF,TGTGCCAGCAGATCACAGGGGGGCTCCTCCTCTGGGGCCAACGTCCTGACTTTC
.,TRBV19,.,TRBJ1-1,CASSMLTANLAEAFF,TGTGCCAGTAGTATGTTAACAGCGAATCTGGCTGAAGCTTTCTTT
.,TRBV5-1,TRBD1,TRBJ2-2,CASSHRQGTGELFF,TGCGCCAGCAGCCACAGACAGGGGACGGGGGAGCTGTTTTTT
.,TRBV6-8,TRBD2,TRBJ2-2,CASRLAGERSGELFF,TGTGCCAGCCGACTAGCGGGAGAGCGGAGCGGGGAGCTGTTTTTT
few,TRBV19,TRBD2,TRBJ2-2,CASTSRTSPTGELFF,TGTGCCAGTACCTCCCGGACTAGTCCCACCGGGGAGCTGTTTTTT
few,TRBV28,.,TRBJ2-7,CASSLPENAEQYF,TGTGCCAGCAGTCTACCCGAGAACGCCGAGCAGTACTTC
large,TRBV6-8,TRBD1,TRBJ1-2,CASSYSNSGGYGYTF,TGTGCCAGCAGTTACTCGAATTCAGGGGGCTATGGCTACACCTTC
.,TRBV6-8,TRBD2,TRBJ2-7,CASIQTPRETHEQYF,TGTGCCAGCATTCAAACGCCGCGGGAGACCCACGAGCAGTACTTC
few,TRBV9,.,TRBJ1-3,CASSVSPVATGNTIYF,TGTGCCAGCAGCGTCAGTCCGGTCGCCACTGGAAACACCATATATTTT
few,TRBV9,.,TRBJ2-2,CASSVVAHPNTGELFF,TGTGCCAGCAGCGTAGTGGCTCACCCGAACACCGGGGAGCTGTTTTTT